This T cell receptor beta chain was sequenced in a study of CD8 T cells in ankylosing spondylitis. Libraries of TCR beta came from quantitative 5'-RACE with molecular barcodes. TCRdb processed the 5' RACE reads anew with MiXCR; each CDR3 protein has one entry. The sample comprises 150,000 or so distinct CDR3 sequences, 11% of which are singletons, and just under 30% rests with the top ten. Regarding the study as a whole: Disease-linked clones reportedly concentrated significantly in matched ankylosing spondylitis synovial fluid. Clones linked with disease were CD8+ and fairly uncommon in the peripheral blood. The study identified a TCR beta motif of roughly eight highly homologous variants that appeared characteristic of ankylosing spondylitis blood.

The CDR3 runs 11 residues. V gave up 8 bases and J gave up 5 bases, with 9 bases separating them. Germline V gene data show CDR1 as ENHRY and CDR2 as SYGVKD. This clonotype was recorded many times. The antigen is unknown. Source material: blood, either unsorted or a sorted T cell fraction (not recorded which). J is TRBJ2-5 and V is TRBV10-3, with a weak D call TRBD2 (6 bases). The receptor was isolated from a male donor with ankylosing spondylitis or in good health (not recorded which). The CDR3 protein is CAIGLRETQYF. As DNA, the CDR3 is TGTGCCATCGGACTACGGGAGACCCAGTACTTC.